This is a list of T cell receptor beta chains from one sample in a study of cytomegalovirus exposure and HLA in healthy donors. Sequenced by immunoSEQ multiplex PCR; TCRdb stores in-frame clones only, minus some. Of 150,000 to 200,000 clones listed, 80% to 85% were seen once; the top ten hold roughly 6%. Sequences were obtained from PBMCs. The origin of the receptors is a man aged 35 to 55 in good health and CMV-seropositive. The CDR3 runs from the conserved cysteine through the conserved F or W. Each record gives: J gene, clone size, V gene, D gene, CDR3 protein, CDR3 DNA. D genes are given only for firm matches. Not all rows give a size; the values are once, few, many and, for expanded clones, a class.

>TRBJ1-5|.|TRBV15|TRBD1
CATRTGTGINQPQHF
TGTGCCACCAGAACCGGGACAGGGATAAATCAGCCCCAGCATTTT
>TRBJ1-1|once|TRBV5-1|.
CASSFEGGITEAFF
TGCGCCAGCAGCTTCGAGGGAGGGATCACTGAAGCTTTCTTT
>TRBJ2-5|.|TRBV28|TRBD2
CASGVVAGGTETQYF
TGTGCCAGCGGGGTTGTAGCGGGGGGGACAGAGACCCAGTACTTC
>TRBJ2-3|.|TRBV27|.
CASSLSPRGPDTQYF
TGTGCCAGCAGTTTATCGCCCAGGGGACCAGATACGCAGTATTTT
>TRBJ2-3|.|TRBV4-1|.
CASSQEVLARRTTDTQYF
TGCGCCAGCAGCCAAGAGGTCCTAGCTCGCCGGACCACAGATACGCAGTATTTT
>TRBJ1-2|.|TRBV7-3|.
CASSLEGNYGYTF
TGTGCCAGCAGCTTGGAGGGGAACTATGGCTACACCTTC
>TRBJ2-3|once|TRBV18|.
CASSPREALGDTQYF
TGTGCCAGCTCACCACGTGAGGCCCTAGGAGATACGCAGTATTTT
>TRBJ2-1|few|TRBV19|.
CASSIVNSDRHNEQFF
TGTGCCAGTAGTATAGTTAATAGCGACAGGCACAATGAGCAGTTCTTC
>TRBJ1-1|once|TRBV7-2|TRBD1
CASSSTTGVENTEAFF
TGTGCCAGCAGCTCAACCACAGGGGTGGAGAACACTGAAGCTTTCTTT
>TRBJ1-6|.|TRBV30|.
CAWSVIRGFNSPLHF
TGTGCCTGGAGTGTAATCCGAGGTTTCAATTCACCCCTCCACTTT
>TRBJ2-3|few|TRBV2|TRBD2
CASRRVTSVFSTDTQYF
TGTGCCAGCAGGAGGGTAACTAGCGTGTTTAGCACAGATACGCAGTATTTT
>TRBJ1-3|.|TRBV5-1|.
CASSLDHSGNTIYF
TGCGCCAGCAGCTTGGATCACTCTGGAAACACCATATATTTT
>TRBJ2-3|.|TRBV27|TRBD2
CASSSPGRLAGTDTQYF
TGTGCCAGCAGTTCCCCGGGTCGGCTAGCGGGCACAGATACGCAGTATTTT
>TRBJ1-1|.|TRBV7-6|.
CASSWQGMNTEAFF
TGTGCCAGCAGCTGGCAGGGGATGAACACTGAAGCTTTCTTT
>TRBJ2-7|.|TRBV5-1|.
CASSSTGSSSYEQYF
TGCGCCAGCAGTTCCACAGGGTCGAGCTCCTACGAGCAGTACTTC
>TRBJ1-2|.|TRBV18|TRBD1
CASSPGTGRFSPNYGYTF
TGTGCCAGCTCCCCGGGGACAGGGCGGTTTAGCCCCAACTATGGCTACACCTTC
>TRBJ1-5|.|TRBV10-3|TRBD1
CAISESGQVGNQPQHF
TGTGCCATCAGTGAGTCGGGACAGGTGGGCAATCAGCCCCAGCATTTT
>TRBJ2-1|.|TRBV14|.
CASSPLGGRTYNEQFF
TGTGCCAGCAGCCCCCTGGGGGGGCGAACGTACAATGAGCAGTTCTTC
>TRBJ2-7|.|TRBV7-9|.
CASSPRTEGGGRNEQYF
TGTGCCAGCAGCCCTCGCACCGAGGGGGGGGGTCGGAACGAGCAGTACTTC
>TRBJ1-1|.|TRBV19|.
CASSSREGTEAFF
TGTGCCAGTAGTAGTAGAGAGGGCACTGAAGCTTTCTTT
>TRBJ2-1|.|TRBV10-3|.
CAIAEFNEQFF
TGTGCCATAGCGGAATTCAATGAGCAGTTCTTC
>TRBJ2-2|.|TRBV28|TRBD1
CASRGGTGVPGELFF
TGTGCCAGCAGGGGGGGGACAGGGGTTCCCGGGGAGCTGTTTTTT
>TRBJ2-1|.|TRBV13|TRBD2
CASSFGLAGDEQFF
TGTGCCAGCAGCTTCGGTCTAGCGGGGGATGAGCAGTTCTTC
>TRBJ1-1|.|TRBV9|.
CASSVDPGKNTEAFF
TGTGCCAGCAGCGTAGATCCGGGGAAGAACACTGAAGCTTTCTTT
>TRBJ2-3|.|TRBV5-1|.
CASSFKTGFYSTNTDTQYF
TGCGCCAGCAGCTTTAAGACAGGATTCTACTCCACTAACACAGATACGCAGTATTTT
>TRBJ2-5|.|TRBV7-2|TRBD1
CASSYTASTGRETQYF
TGTGCCAGCAGCTATACAGCGTCGACAGGGAGAGAGACCCAGTACTTC
>TRBJ1-2|.|TRBV30|.
CAWRGTPDNYGYTF
TGTGCCTGGAGGGGGACACCAGATAACTATGGCTACACCTTC
>TRBJ1-3|.|TRBV11-2|TRBD1
CASRWTGNRNTIYF
TGTGCCAGCAGATGGACAGGGAATAGAAACACCATATATTTT
>TRBJ1-3|.|TRBV5-1|.
CASSQGTRGNTIYF
TGCGCCAGCAGCCAGGGCACCCGAGGAAACACCATATATTTT
>TRBJ2-3|once|TRBV11-3|.
CASSPGRGTDTQYF
TGTGCCAGCAGCCCGGGACGGGGGACAGATACGCAGTATTTT
>TRBJ1-3|.|TRBV25-1|.
CASSEGGTIYF
TGTGCCAGCAGTGAGGGGGGCACCATATATTTT